What follows are 4 T cell receptor beta chains derived from one specimen sequenced in a study of CD8 T cells in ankylosing spondylitis. Overall study results and limits: Typical of ankylosing spondylitis blood, it appeared, was a TCR beta motif of eight highly homologous variants.

One entry per CDR3 protein results from TCRdb running MiXCR on the 5' RACE reads. The data hold some 840,000 distinct CDR3 sequences, with approximately 12% observed a single time. Their specific antigens are unknown. Input material: blood, either unsorted or a sorted T cell fraction (not recorded which). The source of these receptors is a male donor with ankylosing spondylitis.

This chain links TRBV4-3 with TRBJ2-7, with D maybe TRBD2 (6 bases). Germline CDR1 LGHNA, CDR2 YSLEER. V was cut by 5 bases and J by 3 bases, with 11 bases left in between. This CDR3 has 13 residues. The CDR3 nucleotides are TGCGCCAGCAGCGCGGGAAATTACTACGAGCAGTACTTC. The encoded protein is CASSAGNYYEQYF.

This chain connects TRBV4-2 to TRBJ2-4, with a possible D match to TRBD1 (5 bases). The CDR3 loop spans 15 amino acids. Germline V gene data show CDR1 as LGHNA and CDR2 as YNFKEQ. V was pared by 1 base and J by 0 bases, with 7 bases between. The CDR3 here is CASSQGGLAKNIQYF. CDR3 sequence (DNA): TGTGCCAGCAGCCAAGGGGGCCTAGCCAAAAACATTCAGTACTTC.

This clonotype has a count of ten or more. The rearrangement uses TRBV29-1 and TRBJ2-7; 7 bases agree with TRBD1. From germline, CDR1 is SQVTM and CDR2 ANQGSEA. The CDR3 runs to 12 residues. J was trimmed by 2 bases and V by 6 bases; bases with no gene match: 4. The CDR3 loop reads CSVTDRTYEQYF. In DNA form, the CDR3 reads TGCAGCGTGACGGACAGGACCTACGAGCAGTACTTC.

In its sample, this clonotype was seen once. This chain links TRBV28 with TRBJ2-3; 7 bases map to TRBD2. There are 14 residues in the CDR3. V was pared by 4 bases and J by 6 bases, with 7 bases of the junction left unmatched. Germline CDR1 MDHEN, CDR2 SYDVKM. The CDR3 region is CASSSPGGKDTQYF. The CDR3 DNA is TGTGCCAGCAGTTCCCCGGGGGGAAAGGATACGCAGTATTTT.